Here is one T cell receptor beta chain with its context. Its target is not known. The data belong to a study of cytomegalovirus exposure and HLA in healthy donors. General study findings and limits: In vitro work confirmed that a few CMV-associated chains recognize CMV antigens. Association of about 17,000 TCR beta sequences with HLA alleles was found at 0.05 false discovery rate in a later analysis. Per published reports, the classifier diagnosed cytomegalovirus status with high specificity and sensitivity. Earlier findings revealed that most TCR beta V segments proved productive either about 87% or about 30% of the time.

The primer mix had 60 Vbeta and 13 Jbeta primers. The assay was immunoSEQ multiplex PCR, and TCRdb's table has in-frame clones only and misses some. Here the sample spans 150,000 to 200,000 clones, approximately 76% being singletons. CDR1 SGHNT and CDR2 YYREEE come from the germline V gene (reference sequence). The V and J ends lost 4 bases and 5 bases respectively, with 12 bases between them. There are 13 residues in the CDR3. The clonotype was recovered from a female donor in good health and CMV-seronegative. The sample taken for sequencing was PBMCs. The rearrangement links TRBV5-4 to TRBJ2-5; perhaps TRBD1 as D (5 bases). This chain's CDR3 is CASSIRQTETQYF. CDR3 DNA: TGTGCCAGCAGCATAAGACAGACCGAGACCCAGTACTTC.